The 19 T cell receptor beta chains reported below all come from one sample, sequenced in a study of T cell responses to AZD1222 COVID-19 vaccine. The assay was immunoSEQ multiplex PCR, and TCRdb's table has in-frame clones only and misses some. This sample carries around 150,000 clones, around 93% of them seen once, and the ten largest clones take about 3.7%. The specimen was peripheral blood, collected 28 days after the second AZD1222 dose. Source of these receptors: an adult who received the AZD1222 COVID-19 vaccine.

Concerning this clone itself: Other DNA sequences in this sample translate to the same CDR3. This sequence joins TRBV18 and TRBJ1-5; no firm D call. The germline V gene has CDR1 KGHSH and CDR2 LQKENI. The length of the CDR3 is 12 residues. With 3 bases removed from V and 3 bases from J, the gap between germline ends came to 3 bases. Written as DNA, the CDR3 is TGTGCCAGCTCACCCTCCAATCAGCCCCAGCATTTT. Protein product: CASSPSNQPQHF.

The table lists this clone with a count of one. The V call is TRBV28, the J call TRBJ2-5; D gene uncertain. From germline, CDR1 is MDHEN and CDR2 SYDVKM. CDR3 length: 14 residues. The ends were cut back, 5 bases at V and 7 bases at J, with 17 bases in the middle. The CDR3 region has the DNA TGTGCCAGCAGTCTAACGGCAGGCATGGGGACCCAGTACTTC. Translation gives CASSLTAGMGTQYF.

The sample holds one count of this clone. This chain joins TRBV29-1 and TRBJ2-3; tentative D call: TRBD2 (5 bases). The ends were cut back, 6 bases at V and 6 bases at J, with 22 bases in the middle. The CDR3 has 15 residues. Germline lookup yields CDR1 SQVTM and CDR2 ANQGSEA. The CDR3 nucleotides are TGCAGCGTCGCCGCCGGACTCGGTGTGGGGGATACGCAGTATTTT. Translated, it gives CSVAAGLGVGDTQYF.

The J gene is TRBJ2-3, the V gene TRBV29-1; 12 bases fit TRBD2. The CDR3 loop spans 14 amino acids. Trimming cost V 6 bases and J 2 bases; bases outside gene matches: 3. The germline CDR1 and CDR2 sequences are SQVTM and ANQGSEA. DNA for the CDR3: TGCAGCGTGGCTAGCGGGAGGGCCACAGATACGCAGTATTTT. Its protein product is CSVASGRATDTQYF.

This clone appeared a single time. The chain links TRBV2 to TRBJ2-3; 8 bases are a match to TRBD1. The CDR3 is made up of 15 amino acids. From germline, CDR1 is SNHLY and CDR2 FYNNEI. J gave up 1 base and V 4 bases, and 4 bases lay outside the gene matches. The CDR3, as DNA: TGTGCCAGCAGTGGCAGGGGGCGAGGCACAGATACGCAGTATTTT. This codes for CASSGRGRGTDTQYF.

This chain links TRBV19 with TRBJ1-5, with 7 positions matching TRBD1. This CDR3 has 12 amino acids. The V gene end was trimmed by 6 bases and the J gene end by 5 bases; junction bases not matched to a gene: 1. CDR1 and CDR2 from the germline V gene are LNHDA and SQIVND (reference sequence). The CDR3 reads CASRGQDQPQHF. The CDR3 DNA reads TGTGCCAGTAGAGGACAGGATCAGCCCCAGCATTTT.

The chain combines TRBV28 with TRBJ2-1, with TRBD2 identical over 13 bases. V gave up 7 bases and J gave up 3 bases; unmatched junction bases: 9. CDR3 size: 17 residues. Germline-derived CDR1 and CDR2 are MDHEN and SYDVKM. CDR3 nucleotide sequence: TGTGCCAGCACCAGACTAGCGGGAGGATCGTACTACAATGAGCAGTTCTTC. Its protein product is CASTRLAGGSYYNEQFF.

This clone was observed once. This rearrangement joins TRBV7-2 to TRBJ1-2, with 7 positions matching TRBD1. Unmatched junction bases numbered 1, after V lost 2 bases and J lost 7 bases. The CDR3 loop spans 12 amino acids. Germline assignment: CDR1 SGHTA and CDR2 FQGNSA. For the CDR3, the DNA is TGTGCCAGCAGCTTACCAGGGGGTGGCTACACCTTC. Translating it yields CASSLPGGGYTF.

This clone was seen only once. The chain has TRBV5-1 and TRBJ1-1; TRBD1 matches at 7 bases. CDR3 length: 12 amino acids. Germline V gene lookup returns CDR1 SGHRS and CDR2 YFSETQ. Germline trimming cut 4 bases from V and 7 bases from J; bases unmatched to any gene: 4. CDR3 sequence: CASSINRGEAFF. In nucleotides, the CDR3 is TGCGCCAGCAGCATAAACAGGGGTGAAGCTTTCTTT.

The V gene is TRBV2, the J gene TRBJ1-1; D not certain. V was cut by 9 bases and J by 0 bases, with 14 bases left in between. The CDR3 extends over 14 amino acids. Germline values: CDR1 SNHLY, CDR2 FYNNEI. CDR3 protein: CASQSASMNTEAFF. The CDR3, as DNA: TGTGCCAGTCAGAGCGCATCCATGAACACTGAAGCTTTCTTT.

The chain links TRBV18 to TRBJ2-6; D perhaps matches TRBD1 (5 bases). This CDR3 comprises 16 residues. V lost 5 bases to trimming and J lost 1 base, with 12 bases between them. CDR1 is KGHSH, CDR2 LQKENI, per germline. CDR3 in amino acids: CASSGSGPSGANVLTF. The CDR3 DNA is TGTGCCAGCTCAGGATCAGGGCCATCTGGGGCCAACGTCCTGACTTTC. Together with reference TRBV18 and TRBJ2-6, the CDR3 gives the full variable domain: NAGVMQNPRHLVRRRGQEARLRCSPMKGHSHVYWYRQLPEEGLKFMVYLQKENIIDESGMPKERFSAEFPKEGPSILRIQQVVRGDSAAYFCASSGSGPSGANVLTFGAGSRLTVL.

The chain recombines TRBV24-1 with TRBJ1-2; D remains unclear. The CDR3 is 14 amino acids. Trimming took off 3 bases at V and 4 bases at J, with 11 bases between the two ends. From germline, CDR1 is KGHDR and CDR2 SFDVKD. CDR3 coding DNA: TGTGCCACCAGTGATCCGGGGAGAGCCTATGGCTACACCTTC. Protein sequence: CATSDPGRAYGYTF.

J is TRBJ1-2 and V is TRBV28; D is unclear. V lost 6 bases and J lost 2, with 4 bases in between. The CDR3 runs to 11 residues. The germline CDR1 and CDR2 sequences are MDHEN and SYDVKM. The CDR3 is CASSFNYGYTF. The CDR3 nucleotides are TGTGCCAGCAGCTTCAACTATGGCTACACCTTC.

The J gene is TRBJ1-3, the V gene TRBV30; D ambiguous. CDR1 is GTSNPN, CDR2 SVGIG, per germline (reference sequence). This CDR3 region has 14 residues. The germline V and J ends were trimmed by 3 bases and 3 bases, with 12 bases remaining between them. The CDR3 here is CAWSLERGGNTIYF. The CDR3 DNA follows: TGTGCCTGGAGCCTCGAGCGGGGTGGAAACACCATATATTTT.

The CDR3 loop reads CASSLTGNTEAFF. The CDR3 DNA follows: TGTGCCAGCAGCTTGACGGGGAACACTGAAGCTTTCTTT. This chain uses TRBV7-8 with TRBJ1-1, with D uncertain. V was cut by 3 bases and J by 1 base, with 6 bases left in between. The germline CDR1 and CDR2 sequences are SGHVS and FQNEAQ. The CDR3 totals 13 residues.

CDR3 sequence (DNA): TGTGCCAGCAGTGAAGCCGGGGGCAACTATGGCTACACCTTC. Translated, it gives CASSEAGGNYGYTF. The gene calls are TRBV6-1 and TRBJ1-2; a possible D gene is TRBD1 (6 bases). V dropped 0 bases and J dropped 2 bases, with 7 bases sitting between them. Germline V gene sequence: CDR1 MNHNS, CDR2 SASEGT. The CDR3 spans 14 residues.

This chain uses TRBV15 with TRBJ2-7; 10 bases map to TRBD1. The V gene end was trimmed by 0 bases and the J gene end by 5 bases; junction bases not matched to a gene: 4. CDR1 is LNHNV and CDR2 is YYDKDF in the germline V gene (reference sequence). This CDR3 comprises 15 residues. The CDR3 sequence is CATSRDRDRGNEQYF. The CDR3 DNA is TGTGCCACCAGCAGAGATCGGGACAGGGGCAACGAGCAGTACTTC.

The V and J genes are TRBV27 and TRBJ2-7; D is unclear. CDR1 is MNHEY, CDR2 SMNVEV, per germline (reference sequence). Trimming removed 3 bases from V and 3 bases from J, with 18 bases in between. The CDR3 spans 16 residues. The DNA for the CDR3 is TGTGCCAGCAGTTTGGATACGTCAGCTTCGTACTACGAGCAGTACTTC. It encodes CASSLDTSASYYEQYF.

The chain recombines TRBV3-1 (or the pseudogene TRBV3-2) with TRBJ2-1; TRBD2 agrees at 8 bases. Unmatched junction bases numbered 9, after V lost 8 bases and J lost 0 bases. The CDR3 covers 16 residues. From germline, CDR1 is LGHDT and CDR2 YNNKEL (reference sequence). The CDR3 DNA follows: TGTGCCAGCCGGGGGGGGCTGACTTCCTCCTACAATGAGCAGTTCTTC. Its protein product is CASRGGLTSSYNEQFF.